The 14 T cell receptor beta chains presented below share a single source sample, sequenced in a study of early T cells in non-severe SARS-CoV-2 infection (TCRdb year 2021). Library construction relied on 5' RACE. Sequenced on a NextSeq 500. Through fastp at Q25 and MiXCR, TCRdb rebuilt clones from the public reads, retaining in-frame beta chains. Each record represents a unique CDR3 protein, reported with the most common genes and DNA among its rows. This sample holds roughly 60,000 distinct CDR3 sequences; over 9% were observed only once. The ten largest make up about 2.7% of the sample. This specimen was whole blood, taken at baseline. These receptors were obtained from an adult who was a healthcare worker with PCR-confirmed SARS-CoV-2 infection or an uninfected control (not recorded which).

J is TRBJ1-1 and V is TRBV12-3 or TRBV12-4; D may be TRBD1 (5 bases). With 5 bases removed from V and 11 bases from J, the gap between germline ends came to 21 bases. There are 14 residues in the CDR3. CDR3 sequence: CASSPGTPPGEAFF. The CDR3 DNA follows: TGTGCCAGCAGTCCCGGGACTCCTCCAGGAGAGGCTTTCTTT.

Many counts were recorded for this clonotype. The V and J genes are TRBV18 and TRBJ2-3, with D possibly matching TRBD2 (5 bases). V lost 3 bases, J lost 3 bases, and 13 bases lay in between. Germline assignment: CDR1 KGHSH and CDR2 LQKENI. This CDR3 contains 15 residues. This CDR3 reads CASSPDLARTDTQYF. The CDR3 nucleotides read TGTGCCAGCTCACCTGACCTAGCTCGTACAGATACGCAGTATTTT.

This clonotype was observed at least ten times. The gene calls are TRBV20-1 and TRBJ1-4; 7 nucleotides agree with TRBD1. Germline assignment: CDR1 DFQATT and CDR2 SNEGSKA (reference sequence). The V and J ends lost 3 bases and 6 bases, in that order; junction bases with no gene match: 7. This CDR3 spans 14 amino acids. The CDR3 is CSARDGRGDEKLFF. The CDR3 DNA follows: TGCAGTGCTAGGGATGGCAGGGGGGATGAAAAACTGTTTTTT.

The rearrangement uses TRBV12-3 or TRBV12-4 and TRBJ2-3, with no clear D. This CDR3 region has 11 residues. V lost 3 bases and J 5 bases, leaving 3 bases between the germline ends. The CDR3: CASSFRDTQYF. The CDR3 region has the DNA TGTGCCAGCAGTTTTCGAGATACGCAGTATTTT.

The CDR3 DNA sequence: TGTGCCACCAGCGCCGGGACAGGGTATGGCTACACCTTC. Protein product: CATSAGTGYGYTF. The V and J genes are TRBV24-1 and TRBJ1-2; TRBD1 aligns across 9 bases. CDR1 and CDR2 (germline): KGHDR, SFDVKD. CDR3 length equals 13 residues. V dropped 7 bases and J dropped 5; count of bases not matched to a gene: 4.

The CDR3 is CASSDLIGTHRGQPQHF. For the CDR3, the DNA is TGTGCCAGCAGTGATTTGATCGGGACTCACAGAGGTCAGCCCCAGCATTTT. The J gene is TRBJ1-5, the V gene TRBV25-1; possible D gene TRBD1, 5 bases. CDR3 size: 17 residues. CDR1 and CDR2 from the germline V gene are MGHDK and SYGVNS. Between the trimmed V and J ends, which lost 3 bases and 6 bases, there was a span of 21 bases.

This clonotype was detected ten times or more. This chain uses TRBV7-9 with TRBJ1-1; D is undetermined. The CDR3 has 13 residues. With 1 base removed from V and 8 bases from J, the gap between germline ends came to 11 bases. Germline V gene data show CDR1 as SEHNR and CDR2 as FQNEAQ (reference sequence). The CDR3 sequence: CASSLGGSSEAFF. The CDR3 DNA follows: TGTGCCAGCAGCTTAGGAGGGTCTTCCGAAGCTTTCTTT.

This clonotype was seen a handful of times. The chain recombines TRBV5-1 with TRBJ2-7; D unresolved. V lost 2 bases to trimming and J lost 3 bases, with 9 bases between them. The germline CDR1 and CDR2 sequences are SGHRS and YFSETQ. This CDR3 region has 13 residues. This CDR3 is CASSFYSRYEQYF. CDR3 bases: TGCGCCAGCAGCTTTTACAGCCGCTACGAGCAGTACTTC.

This clonotype has just a few counts. This chain connects TRBV6-5 to TRBJ1-2; TRBD1 might be the D (5 bases). The germline CDR1 and CDR2 sequences are MNHEY and SVGAGI. This CDR3 contains 12 residues. Trimming left V 7 bases short and J 4 bases short, with 10 bases between. DNA of the CDR3: TGTGCCAGCACCGCTGGGGGCTATGGCTACACCTTC. Amino acid sequence: CASTAGGYGYTF.

This clonotype was counted only a few times. The genes are TRBV6-2 or TRBV6-3 and TRBJ2-3; 8 bases align to TRBD2. The germline CDR1 and CDR2 sequences are MNHEY and SVGEGT. V lost 2 bases, J lost 5 bases, and 9 bases stayed unmatched. CDR3 length: 16 amino acids. The DNA for the CDR3 is TGTGCCAGCAGTTACGCCGGGGGGGAGAGGGGAGATACGCAGTATTTT. Its translation is CASSYAGGERGDTQYF.

This clonotype was picked up a small number of times. The V call is TRBV12-3 or TRBV12-4, the J call TRBJ1-2; D remains unclear. CDR3 length: 17 amino acids. Trimming pared 6 bases from V and 4 bases from J, leaving 24 bases between. The CDR3 region has the DNA TGTGCCAGCAGACTTCTTACTACAGCGACCGCCGCCTATGGCTACACCTTC. Its translation: CASRLLTTATAAYGYTF.

The rearrangement joins TRBV6-6 to TRBJ1-2; 8 positions agree with TRBD1. The CDR3 totals 14 residues. The germline V gene encodes CDR1 MNHNY and CDR2 SVGAGI (reference sequence). V was clipped by 6 bases and J by 6 bases; unmatched bases: 9. The CDR3 nucleotides are TGTGCCAGCAGCAATATCGGACAGGGCCATGGCTACACCTTC. Residues: CASSNIGQGHGYTF.

V and J are TRBV12-3 or TRBV12-4 and TRBJ2-5, with D unresolved. Trimming pared 7 bases from V and 5 bases from J, leaving 11 bases between. CDR3 length: 12 amino acids. The CDR3 coding sequence is TGTGCCAGCACTAGGACGATCGAGACCCAGTACTTC. The encoded protein is CASTRTIETQYF.

The chain joins TRBV3-1 to TRBJ2-3; TRBD1 aligns across 8 bases. The CDR3 totals 16 residues. Unmatched junction bases numbered 5, after V lost 3 bases and J lost 0 bases. The germline gives CDR1 LGHDT, CDR2 YNNKEL (reference sequence). The CDR3 nucleotides are TGTGCCAGCAGCCACCCGGACAGGGTTAGCACAGATACGCAGTATTTT. Translating it yields CASSHPDRVSTDTQYF.